The clone carrying this T cell receptor beta chain was counted between two and nine times. The antigen is undetermined. V shed 8 bases and J shed 4 bases, with 12 bases lying between them. Germline CDR1 MNHNS, CDR2 SASEGT. The CDR3 totals 13 residues. The sample comes from a study of T cells after yellow fever vaccination. In the study overall: Preparation of fractions with low cell numbers was performed using SMART-Seq v4 Ultra Low Input. Findings of the study overall: Among primary-vaccination clones, most reappeared after the booster, at roughly 95% for CD4 and 85% to 90% for CD8.

5'RACE template switching added a universal primer site and UMIs to TCR cDNA. One entry per CDR3 protein results from TCRdb running MiXCR on the 5' RACE reads. The sample lists 250,000 to 400,000 distinct CDR3 sequences, about 4% occurring once. The receptor's source is a man between 18 and 29 years old who received the YFV17D yellow fever vaccine. This rearrangement joins TRBV6-1 to TRBJ1-5, with a tentative D call TRBD1 (5 bases). The sample here was PBMCs, taken 5 days after the yellow fever booster vaccination. CDR3 coding DNA: TGTGCCAGCGCGACAGATCTAAATCAGCCCCAGCATTTT. Translating it yields CASATDLNQPQHF.